The sequence of this TCR beta chain was determined in a study of shared clonotypes between healthy human individuals (dated by TCRdb to between 2020 and 2021). Notes on the research overall: A few men and a couple of women, aged 18 to 49 years, made up the cohort. The study deeply sequenced blood TCR repertoires of about 5 healthy adults to estimate repertoire size and the extent of clonotype sharing between individuals. Per donor, leukapheresis produced somewhere between about 0.94 and 9.5 billion PBMCs. For each donor, CD4 naive and CD4 memory were each run on three plates, CD8 naive on two plates, and CD8 memory on one plate. To increase sequencing depth and limit assay-specific biases, different laboratories used diverse techniques to prepare libraries and sequence TCR repertoires. What the work shows at the level of the full study, not this receptor alone: Incomplete sequencing was indicated by rarefaction of sorted-subset datasets, despite the large sequencing depth. When four donors were compared, the shared fraction of clonotypes was about 5.2% for naive CD4, more than 3% for naive CD8, 2% to 2.5% for memory CD4, and around 0.4% for memory CD8. Higher generation probabilities were observed for clonotypes shared by all four sorted-subset donors than for non-shared clonotypes. Based on pairwise subsampling, the degree of clonotype sharing among donors was expected to be affected by sequencing depth. Only blood was sampled, and tissue TCR repertoires likely differ from those in blood. Because the study included only a small number of donors, the genetic and exposure-history diversity represented was limited. Larger estimated clonotype richness was generally found for naive subsets than for memory subsets.

The donors were healthy, HIV-negative adults who had no recently reported acute infections or vaccinations. All donors were Caucasian adults living in Nashville, Tennessee, USA. CD4+ T cells were enriched through magnetic negative selection, after which naive cells were positively selected on CD45RA and the remaining negative fraction served as the memory subset. After blood collection by leukapheresis, PBMCs were isolated using Ficoll-Histopaque density gradient centrifugation and then cryopreserved in the vapor phase of liquid nitrogen. Purity and quantity of every magnetically sorted T cell population were checked by analytical flow cytometry. Genomic DNA was isolated from every sorted fraction and measured by UV absorbance on a Nanodrop 2000c. Using the deep immunoSEQ assay, TCR CDR3 regions were amplified from genomic DNA by multiplex PCR. Genomic DNA extracted from each cell subset was distributed evenly over all wells of several immunoSEQ 96-well plates, and each plate served as one replicate. Each replicate PCR for sorted subsets received around 200 ng genomic DNA, equal to roughly 33,000 T cell genomes. Purified libraries were quantified with a Qubit 3.0 fluorometer, sized on a Bioanalyzer 2100, and re-quantified with the KAPA Library Quantification kit. A separate single-read 150-cycle Illumina NextSeq 550 flow cell was used to sequence each immunoSEQ 96-well plate. Per the original workflow: Because the immunoSEQ output included only junctional sequences and no quality scores, the filtering could not be the same as the filtering used for full-length reads. Sequences were annotated with PyIR, a Python wrapper for IgBLAST v1.9, and V/J genes and CDR3 were assigned using IMGT germline references. Any read was removed if the V/J assignment was weak (E-value above 1e-6), the CDR3 was missing, or the read contained stop codons, out-of-frame junctions, or ambiguous translated residues. V3J clonotypes were defined as sequences sharing an identical inferred V gene, J gene, and CDR3 amino acid sequence. The percentage overlap between two repertoires was calculated by dividing the number of shared unique clonotypes by the size of the smaller repertoire. Three approaches were used to assess repertoire richness: RTK rarefaction, the Chao1 estimator, and Recon v2.1 estimates of unobserved clonotypes. Generation probabilities for all TCRbeta clonotypes obtained by the gDNA method from a handful of donors were computed using OLGA. TCRdb holds this immuneACCESS table with in-frame rearrangements only. Some clones are missing; in checked studies, unresolved V genes explain under half, and the rest has no known cause. The V and J calls and the clone size are those of that table, but D and trimming were determined from the DNA. For this sample there are roughly 1,100,000 clones; approximately 72% appear just once. Jointly, the top ten make up approximately 1.3% of the sample.

Of note for this clone: The antigen this receptor binds is unknown. No much larger clone exists at a distance of one base, and base qualities are not known.

Sequenced material: memory CD4+ T cells sorted from blood. The cell subset or site label of this sample denotes: CD45RA-negative fraction. This TCR came from a man in his late teens or twenties in good health.

The sequenced DNA: TGTGCCAGCTCACCATCCGGGGGACAGGGCTACACCTTC. Its protein product is CASSPSGGQGYTF. The receptor chain draws on TRBV18 and TRBJ1-2, with 7 junctional bases fitting TRBD1. CDR1 KGHSH and CDR2 LQKENI are derived from the germline V gene. The cysteine opens and the phenylalanine closes a CDR3 of 13 amino acids. Only the CDR3 DNA is retained, 39 bases long and in frame from the first base. Unmatched junction bases come to 5, with V trimmed by 2 bases and J by 8 bases.